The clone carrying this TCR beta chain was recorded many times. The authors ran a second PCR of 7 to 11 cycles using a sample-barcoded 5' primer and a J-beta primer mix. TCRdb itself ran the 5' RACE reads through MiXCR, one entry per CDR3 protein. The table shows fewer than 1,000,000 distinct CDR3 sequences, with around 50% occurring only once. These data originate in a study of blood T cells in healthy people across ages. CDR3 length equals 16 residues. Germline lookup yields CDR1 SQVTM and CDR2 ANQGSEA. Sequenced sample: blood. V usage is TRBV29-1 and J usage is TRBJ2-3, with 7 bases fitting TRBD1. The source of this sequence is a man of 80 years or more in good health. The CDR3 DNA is TGCAGTATCGAGGGACAGCATGACCAGAGCACAGATACGCAGTATTTT. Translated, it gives CSIEGQHDQSTDTQYF.